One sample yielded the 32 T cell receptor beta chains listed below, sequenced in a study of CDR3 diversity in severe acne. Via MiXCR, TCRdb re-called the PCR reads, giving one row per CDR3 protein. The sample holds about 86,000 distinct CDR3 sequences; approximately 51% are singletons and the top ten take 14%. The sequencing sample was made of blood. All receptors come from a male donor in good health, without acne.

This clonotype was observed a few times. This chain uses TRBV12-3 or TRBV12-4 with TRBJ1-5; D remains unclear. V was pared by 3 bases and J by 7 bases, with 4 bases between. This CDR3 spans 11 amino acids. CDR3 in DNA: TGTGCCAGCAGTTTGGGACAGCCCCAGCATTTT. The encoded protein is CASSLGQPQHF.

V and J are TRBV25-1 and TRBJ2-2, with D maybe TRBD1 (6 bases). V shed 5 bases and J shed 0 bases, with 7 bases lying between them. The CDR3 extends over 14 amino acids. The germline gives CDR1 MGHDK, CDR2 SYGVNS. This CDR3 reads CASSRTANTGELFF. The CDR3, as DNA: TGTGCCAGCAGTCGGACAGCGAACACCGGGGAGCTGTTTTTT.

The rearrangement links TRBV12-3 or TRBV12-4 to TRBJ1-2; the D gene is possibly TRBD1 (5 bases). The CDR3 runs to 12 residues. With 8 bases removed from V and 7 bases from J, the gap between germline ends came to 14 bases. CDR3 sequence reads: CASSLARAGYTF. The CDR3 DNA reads TGTGCCAGCTCCCTTGCCAGGGCTGGCTACACCTTC.

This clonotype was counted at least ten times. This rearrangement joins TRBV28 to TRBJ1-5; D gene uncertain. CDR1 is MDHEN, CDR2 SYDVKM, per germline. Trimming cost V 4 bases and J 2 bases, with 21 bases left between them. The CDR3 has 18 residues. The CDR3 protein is CASSSSGRSVRGNQPQHF. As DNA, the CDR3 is TGTGCCAGCAGTTCCTCAGGCAGGTCCGTGCGGGGCAATCAGCCCCAGCATTTT.

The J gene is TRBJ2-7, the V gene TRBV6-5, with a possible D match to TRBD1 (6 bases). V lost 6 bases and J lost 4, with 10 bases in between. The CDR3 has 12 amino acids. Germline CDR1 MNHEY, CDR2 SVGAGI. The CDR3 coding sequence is TGTGCCAGCAGCCGCGGACAGTACGAGCAGTACTTC. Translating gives CASSRGQYEQYF.

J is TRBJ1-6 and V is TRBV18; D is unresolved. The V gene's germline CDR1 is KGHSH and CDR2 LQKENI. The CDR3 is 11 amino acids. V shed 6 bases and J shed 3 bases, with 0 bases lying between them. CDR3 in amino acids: CASSYNSPLHF. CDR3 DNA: TGTGCCAGCTCCTATAATTCACCCCTCCACTTT. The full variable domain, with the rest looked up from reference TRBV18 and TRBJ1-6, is NAGVMQNPRHLVRRRGQEARLRCSPMKGHSHVYWYRQLPEEGLKFMVYLQKENIIDESGMPKERFSAEFPKEGPSILRIQQVVRGDSAAYFCASSYNSPLHFGNGTRLTVT.

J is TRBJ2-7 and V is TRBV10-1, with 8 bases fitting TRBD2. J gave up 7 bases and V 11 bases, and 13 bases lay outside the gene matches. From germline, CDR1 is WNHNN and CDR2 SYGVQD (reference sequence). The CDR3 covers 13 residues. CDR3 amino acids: CASETSGSGEQYF. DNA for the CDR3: TGCGCCTCAGAGACAAGCGGGAGCGGTGAGCAGTACTTC.

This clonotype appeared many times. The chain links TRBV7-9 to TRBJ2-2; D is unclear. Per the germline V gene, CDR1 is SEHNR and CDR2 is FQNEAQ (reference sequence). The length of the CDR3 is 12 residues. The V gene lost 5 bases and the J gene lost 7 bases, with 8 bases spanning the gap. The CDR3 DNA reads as TGTGCCAGCAGCCCGGATCACGGGGAGCTGTTTTTT. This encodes CASSPDHGELFF.

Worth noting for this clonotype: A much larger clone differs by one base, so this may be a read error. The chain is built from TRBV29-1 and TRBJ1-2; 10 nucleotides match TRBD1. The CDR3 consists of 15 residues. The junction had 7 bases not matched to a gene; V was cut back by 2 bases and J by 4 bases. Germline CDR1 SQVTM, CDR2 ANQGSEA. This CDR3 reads CSVERRTGGTYGYTF. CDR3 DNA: TGCAGCGTTGAACGACGGACAGGGGGGACCTATGGCTACACCTTC.

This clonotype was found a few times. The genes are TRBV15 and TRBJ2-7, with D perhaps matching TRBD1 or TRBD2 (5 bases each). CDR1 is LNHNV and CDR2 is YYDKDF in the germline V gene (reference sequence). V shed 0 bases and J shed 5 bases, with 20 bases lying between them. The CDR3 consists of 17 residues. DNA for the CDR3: TGTGCCACCAGCAGAGAACGGGGACCAACTTGGGTCGACGAGCAGTACTTC. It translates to CATSRERGPTWVDEQYF.

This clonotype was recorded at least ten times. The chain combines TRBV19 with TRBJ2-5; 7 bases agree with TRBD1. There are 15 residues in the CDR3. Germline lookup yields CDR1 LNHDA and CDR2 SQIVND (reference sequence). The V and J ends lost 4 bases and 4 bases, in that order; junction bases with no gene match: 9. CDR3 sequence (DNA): TGTGCCAGTAGTACGCTCGACAGGGTAGCAGAGACCCAGTACTTC. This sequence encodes CASSTLDRVAETQYF.

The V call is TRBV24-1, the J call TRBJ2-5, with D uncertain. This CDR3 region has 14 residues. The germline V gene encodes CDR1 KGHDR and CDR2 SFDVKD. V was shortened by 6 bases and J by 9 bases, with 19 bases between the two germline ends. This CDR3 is CATSKTRWSEAQYF. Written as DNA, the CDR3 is TGTGCCACCAGTAAAACTCGGTGGAGTGAGGCCCAGTACTTC.

The CDR3: CASIKGVDTEAFF. Written as DNA, the CDR3 is TGTGCCAGCATCAAGGGTGTGGACACTGAAGCTTTCTTT. The chain joins TRBV2 to TRBJ1-1, with no clear D. Trimming shortened V by 7 bases and J by 3 bases, and 12 bases separated the two germline ends. The CDR3 loop spans 13 amino acids. CDR1 SNHLY and CDR2 FYNNEI come from the germline V gene.

CDR3 bases: TGTGCCAGCAGCTCACCACAGACCGGGTCCGGCGAGACCCAGTACTTC. Translated, it gives CASSSPQTGSGETQYF. J is TRBJ2-5 and V is TRBV7-6; D is ambiguous. In germline, CDR1 is SGHVS, CDR2 FNYEAQ. The CDR3 has 16 amino acids. Trimming pared 4 bases from V and 5 bases from J, leaving 20 bases between.

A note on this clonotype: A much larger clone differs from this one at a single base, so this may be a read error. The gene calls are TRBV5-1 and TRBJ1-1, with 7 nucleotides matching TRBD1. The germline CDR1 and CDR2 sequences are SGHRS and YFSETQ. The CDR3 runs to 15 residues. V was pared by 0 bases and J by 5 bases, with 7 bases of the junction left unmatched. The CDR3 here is CASSLVGGEKTEAFF. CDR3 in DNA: TGCGCCAGCAGCTTGGTAGGGGGCGAAAAGACTGAAGCTTTCTTT. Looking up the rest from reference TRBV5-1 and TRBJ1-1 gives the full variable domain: KAGVTQTPRYLIKTRGQQVTLSCSPISGHRSVSWYQQTPGQGLQFLFEYFSETQRNKGNFPGRFSGRQFSNSRSEMNVSTLELGDSALYLCASSLVGGEKTEAFFGQGTRLTVV.

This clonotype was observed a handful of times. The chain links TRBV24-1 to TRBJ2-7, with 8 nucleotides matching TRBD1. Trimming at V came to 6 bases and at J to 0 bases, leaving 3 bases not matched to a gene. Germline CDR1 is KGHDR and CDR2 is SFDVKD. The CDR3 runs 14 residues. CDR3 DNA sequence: TGTGCCACCAGTCTCGGACAGGGCTCCTACGAGCAGTACTTC. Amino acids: CATSLGQGSYEQYF.

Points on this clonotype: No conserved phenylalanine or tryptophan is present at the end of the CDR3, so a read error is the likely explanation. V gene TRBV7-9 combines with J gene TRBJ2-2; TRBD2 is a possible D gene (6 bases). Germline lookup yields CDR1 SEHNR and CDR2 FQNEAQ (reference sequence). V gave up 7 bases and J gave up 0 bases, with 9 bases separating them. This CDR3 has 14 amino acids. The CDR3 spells CASKGGANTGELFS. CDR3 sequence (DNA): TGTGCCAGCAAAGGAGGGGCGAACACCGGGGAGCTGTTTTCT.

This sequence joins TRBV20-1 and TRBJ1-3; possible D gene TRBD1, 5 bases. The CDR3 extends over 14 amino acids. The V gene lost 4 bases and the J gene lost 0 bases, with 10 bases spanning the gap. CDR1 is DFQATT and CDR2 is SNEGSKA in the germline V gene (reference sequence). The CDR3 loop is CSAIQGDSGNTIYF. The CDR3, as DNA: TGCAGTGCTATTCAGGGAGACTCTGGAAACACCATATATTTT.

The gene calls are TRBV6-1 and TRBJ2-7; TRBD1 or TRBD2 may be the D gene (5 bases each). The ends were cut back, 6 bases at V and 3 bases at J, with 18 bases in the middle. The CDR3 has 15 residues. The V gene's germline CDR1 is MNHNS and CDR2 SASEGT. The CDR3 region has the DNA TGTGCCAGCAGGGTCCGTCCGGGACGGGACTACGAGCAGTACTTC. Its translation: CASRVRPGRDYEQYF.

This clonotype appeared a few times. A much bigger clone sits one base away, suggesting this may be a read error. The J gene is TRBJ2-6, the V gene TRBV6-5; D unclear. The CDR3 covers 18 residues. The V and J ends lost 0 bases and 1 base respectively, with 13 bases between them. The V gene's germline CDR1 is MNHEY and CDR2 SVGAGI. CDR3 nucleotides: TGTGCCAGCAGTTACTCATCAAGGTATGGGTCTGGGGCCAACGTCCTGACTTTC. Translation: CASSYSSRYGSGANVLTF.

The CDR3 loop reads CSVGTGYNYGYTF. For the CDR3, the DNA is TGCAGCGTCGGAACAGGGTATAACTATGGCTACACCTTC. This chain links TRBV29-1 with TRBJ1-2; tentative D call: TRBD1 (6 bases). This CDR3 has 13 residues. With 6 bases removed from V and 1 base from J, the gap between germline ends came to 12 bases. The germline V gene has CDR1 SQVTM and CDR2 ANQGSEA. The full variable domain, its missing parts supplied by reference TRBV29-1 and TRBJ1-2, is SAVISQKPSRDICQRGTSLTIQCQVDSQVTMMFWYRQQPGQSLTLIATANQGSEATYESGFVIDKFPISRPNLTFSTLTVSNMSPEDSSIYLCSVGTGYNYGYTFGSGTRLTVV.

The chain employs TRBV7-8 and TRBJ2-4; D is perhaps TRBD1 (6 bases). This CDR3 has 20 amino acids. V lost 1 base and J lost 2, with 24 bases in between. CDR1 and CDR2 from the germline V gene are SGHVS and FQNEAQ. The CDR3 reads CASSLDRAGELSATKNIQYF. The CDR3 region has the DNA TGTGCCAGCAGCTTAGACAGGGCAGGGGAATTATCGGCGACCAAAAACATTCAGTACTTC.

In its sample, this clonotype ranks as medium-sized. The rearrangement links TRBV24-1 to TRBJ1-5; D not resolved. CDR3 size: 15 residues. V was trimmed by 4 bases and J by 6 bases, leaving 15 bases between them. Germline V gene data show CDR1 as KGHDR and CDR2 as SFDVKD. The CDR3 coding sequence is TGTGCCACCAGTGACCAGACATCGAGTGGTCAGCCCCAGCATTTT. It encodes CATSDQTSSGQPQHF.

The CDR3 sequence: CSARDMWPGTNVLTF. In nucleotides, the CDR3 is TGCAGTGCTAGAGATATGTGGCCCGGGACCAACGTCCTGACTTTC. V usage is TRBV20-1 and J usage is TRBJ2-6; tentatively, D is TRBD2 (5 bases). CDR1 and CDR2 from the germline V gene are DFQATT and SNEGSKA (reference sequence). The CDR3 extends over 15 amino acids. V was cut by 0 bases and J by 8 bases, with 14 bases left in between.

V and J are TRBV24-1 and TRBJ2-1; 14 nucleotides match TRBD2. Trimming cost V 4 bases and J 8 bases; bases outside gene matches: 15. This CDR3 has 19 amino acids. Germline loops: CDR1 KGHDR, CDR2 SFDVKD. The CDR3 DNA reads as TGTGCCACCAGTGAGGGACTAGCGGGGGAGAACATGCATGGCCATGAGCAGTTCTTC. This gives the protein CATSEGLAGENMHGHEQFF.

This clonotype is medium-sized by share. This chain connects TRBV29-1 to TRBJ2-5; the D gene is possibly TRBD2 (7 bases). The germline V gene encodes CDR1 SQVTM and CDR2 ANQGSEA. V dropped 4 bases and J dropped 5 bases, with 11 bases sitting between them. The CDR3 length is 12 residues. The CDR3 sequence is CSVGGGDETQYF. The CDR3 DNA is TGCAGCGTTGGGGGGGGCGACGAGACCCAGTACTTC.

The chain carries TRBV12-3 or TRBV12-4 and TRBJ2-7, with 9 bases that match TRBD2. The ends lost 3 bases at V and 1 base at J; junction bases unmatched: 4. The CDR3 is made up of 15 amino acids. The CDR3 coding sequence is TGTGCCAGCAGTTTTCGGGCGGGAGGGTCCTACGAGCAGTACTTC. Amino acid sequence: CASSFRAGGSYEQYF.

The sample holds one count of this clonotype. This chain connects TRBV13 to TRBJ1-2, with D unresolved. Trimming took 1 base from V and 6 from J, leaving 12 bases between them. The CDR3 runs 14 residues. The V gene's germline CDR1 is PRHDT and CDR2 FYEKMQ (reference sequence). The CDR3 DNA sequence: TGTGCCAGCAGCTTAGATGCTCAAACAGATGGCTACACCTTC. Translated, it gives CASSLDAQTDGYTF.

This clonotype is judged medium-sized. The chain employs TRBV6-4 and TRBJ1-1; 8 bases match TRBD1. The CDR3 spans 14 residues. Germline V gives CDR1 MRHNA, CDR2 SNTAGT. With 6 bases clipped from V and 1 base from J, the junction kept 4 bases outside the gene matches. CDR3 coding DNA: TGTGCCAGCAGACCGGGACAGGAGAACACTGAAGCTTTCTTT. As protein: CASRPGQENTEAFF.

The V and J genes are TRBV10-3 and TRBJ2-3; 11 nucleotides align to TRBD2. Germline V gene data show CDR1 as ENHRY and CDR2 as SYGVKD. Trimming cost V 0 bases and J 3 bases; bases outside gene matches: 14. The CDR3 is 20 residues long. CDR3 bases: TGTGCCATCAGTGAGTCGGGCTTTACTAGCGGGAGTGTCGGGACAGATACGCAGTATTTT. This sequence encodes CAISESGFTSGSVGTDTQYF.

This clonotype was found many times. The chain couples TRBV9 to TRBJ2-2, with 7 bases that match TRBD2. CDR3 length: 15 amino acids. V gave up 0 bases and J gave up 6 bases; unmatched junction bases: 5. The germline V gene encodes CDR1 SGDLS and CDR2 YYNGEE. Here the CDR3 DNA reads TGTGCCAGCAGCGTAGCGGGGGGTTTATCCGGGGAGCTGTTTTTT. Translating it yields CASSVAGGLSGELFF.

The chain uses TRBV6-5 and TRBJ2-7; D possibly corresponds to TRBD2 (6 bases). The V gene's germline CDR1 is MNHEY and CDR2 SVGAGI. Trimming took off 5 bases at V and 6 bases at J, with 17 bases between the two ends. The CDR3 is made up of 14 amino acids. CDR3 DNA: TGTGCCAGCAGTACTGGCCGGGGGAGGCGCGAGCAGTACTTC. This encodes CASSTGRGRREQYF.